The T cell receptor (beta chain) under discussion was sequenced for a study of blood T cell repertoires in COVID-19. TCRdb keeps only in-frame clones here, not all; method: immunoSEQ multiplex PCR. The data contain about 73,000 clones, roughly 89% of them singletons. The length of the CDR3 is 17 residues. The V gene's germline CDR1 is SGDLS and CDR2 YYNGEE. Unmatched junction bases numbered 12, after V lost 0 bases and J lost 4 bases. The specimen was peripheral blood. The chain combines TRBV9 with TRBJ2-5; 7 bases are shared with TRBD1. This clonotype originated in a man older than 75 with acute or convalescent COVID-19. The CDR3 spells CASSVEAKGGGTETQYF. DNA of the CDR3: TGTGCCAGCAGCGTAGAGGCGAAAGGGGGCGGAACAGAGACCCAGTACTTC.